This T cell receptor beta chain is from a study of human T cells and chemical hapten exposure. On the study more broadly: Small pooled library volume differences chiefly drove per-sample TCR yield variation. Study-level findings and limits: TCRs whose frequency exceeded 1 in 1000 remained the same following DPC sensitization. Significantly greater numbers of large CDR3 similarity clusters came from expanded TCRs than from controls.

About this clonotype itself: Its target is unknown.

Described time point: patch test 3, about 24 weeks after DPC sensitization. The sample's treatment: therapeutic diphenylcyclopropenone sensitization with weekly scalp DPC. TCRdb processed the RACE reads anew with MiXCR; each CDR3 protein has one entry. The data show 90,000 to 140,000 distinct CDR3 sequences, around 35% seen once. Sequences were derived from whole blood, sampled in connection with sensitization to the hapten diphenylcyclopropenone (DPC). This receptor was obtained from a middle-aged man with alopecia areata. Some clones in this sample may be carry-over from other donors' samples.

CDR3 loop: CASSLAEYEQYF. CDR3 nucleotides: TGTGCCAGCAGCTTAGCCGAATACGAGCAGTACTTC. J is TRBJ2-7 and V is TRBV7-9; no definite D call. V lost 0 bases to trimming and J lost 4 bases, with 4 bases between them. The CDR3 is 12 residues long. Looked up from germline, CDR1 is SEHNR and CDR2 is FQNEAQ (reference sequence).